This note documents a single TCR beta chain sequence. The source of the sample is a study of blood T cell repertoires in COVID-19. Germline V lookup: CDR1 MNHNY, CDR2 SVGAGI (reference sequence). V shed 4 bases and J shed 7 bases, with 13 bases lying between them. CDR3 length: 14 amino acids. Study processing details: Nucleated cell number was recorded as an estimate derived from reference gene primer amplification. The repertoire was sequenced with immunoSEQ multiplex PCR; TCRdb's copy has only in-frame clones and lacks some. That table gives V, J and clone size, and the DNA gave D and trimming. This sample has approximately 170,000 clones, with about 92% found just once.

The chain couples TRBV6-6 to TRBJ1-4; D is perhaps TRBD1 (6 bases). This receptor was obtained from a man aged 60 to 69 with active or convalescent COVID-19. The sequencing sample was made of peripheral blood. The CDR3 protein is CASSSLGASEKLFF. The DNA of the CDR3 is TGTGCCAGCAGTTCCTTGGGGGCGAGTGAAAAACTGTTTTTT.